A selection of T cell receptor beta chains follows, all from one sample in a study of T cell changes during pregnancy in multiple sclerosis. Using immunoSEQ multiplex PCR, the repertoire was profiled, and TCRdb retains in-frame clones only, with some absent. The table shows over 60,000 clones, with approximately 92% occurring only once. Material: peripheral blood, obtained in the first trimester of pregnancy. The source of these receptors is a female donor with multiple sclerosis, enrolled in a pregnancy study. Both conserved end residues are part of each CDR3. Fields, in order: CDR3 protein, CDR3 DNA, J gene, D gene, V gene, clone size. D genes are given only for firm matches. Clone size is not always given. Where it is, it says once, few, many or a class for expanded clones.

CASSLGTGGSYEQYF TGCGCCAGCAGCTTAGGGACGGGAGGGAGCTACGAGCAGTACTTC TRBJ2-7 TRBD2 TRBV5-1 NA
CATSRDRDPGNTIYF TGTGCCACCAGCCGGGACAGGGACCCTGGAAACACCATATATTTT TRBJ1-3 TRBD1 TRBV15 NA
CASSPGTGLGREQFF TGTGCCAGCAGCCCAGGGACAGGGTTAGGACGTGAGCAGTTCTTC TRBJ2-1 TRBD1 TRBV7-2 NA
CASRTKYRGDTYEQYF TGTGCCAGTCGGACCAAGTACAGGGGGGACACCTACGAGCAGTACTTC TRBJ2-7 TRBD1 TRBV19 NA
CAISDLPVAGGTGELFF TGTGCCATCAGTGACCTCCCTGTAGCGGGGGGCACCGGGGAGCTGTTTTTT TRBJ2-2 TRBD2 TRBV10-3 NA
CASSDMNTEAFF TGTGCCAGCAGCGATATGAACACTGAAGCTTTCTTT TRBJ1-1 NA TRBV9 NA
CASSLELAGPSYNEQFF TGCGCCAGCAGCTTGGAGTTAGCGGGGCCCTCCTACAATGAGCAGTTCTTC TRBJ2-1 TRBD2 TRBV5-1 NA
CASSLDPGGPRNEQFF TGTGCCAGCAGCTTAGACCCGGGAGGGCCCCGCAATGAGCAGTTCTTC TRBJ2-1 TRBD2 TRBV7-3 NA
CASSLQGRGNTGELFF TGTGCCAGCAGCTTACAGGGGAGGGGCAACACCGGGGAGCTGTTTTTT TRBJ2-2 NA TRBV7-3 NA
CASSLSGGPFTDTQYF TGTGCCAGCAGCTTAAGCGGGGGGCCTTTCACAGATACGCAGTATTTT TRBJ2-3 TRBD2 TRBV5-5 NA
CASSLHRGQGNQPQHF TGTGCCAGTAGTCTCCACAGGGGCCAGGGCAATCAGCCCCAGCATTTT TRBJ1-5 TRBD1 TRBV19 NA
CASWAKSGAGDYGYTF TGTGCCAGCTGGGCGAAGAGCGGGGCTGGTGACTATGGCTACACCTTC TRBJ1-2 NA TRBV27 NA
CASSSAPEGTSGGYQETQYF TGTGCCAGCAGCTCCGCCCCCGAGGGGACTAGCGGGGGCTACCAAGAGACCCAGTACTTC TRBJ2-5 TRBD2 TRBV7-6 NA
CASSLPSSTDTQYF TGTGCCAGCAGTTTACCGTCTAGCACAGATACGCAGTATTTT TRBJ2-3 NA TRBV28 NA
CASSVDGGRRTDTQYF TGTGCCAGCAGCGTAGACGGTGGGAGGCGCACAGATACGCAGTATTTT TRBJ2-3 NA TRBV9 once
CAWSEDRINYGYTF TGTGCCTGGAGTGAGGACAGAATTAACTATGGCTACACCTTC TRBJ1-2 NA TRBV30 NA
CASSAAGQTNSPLHF TGTGCCAGCAGCGCCGCGGGACAGACTAATTCACCCCTCCACTTT TRBJ1-6 TRBD1 TRBV7-3 NA
CASSNLEGNYGYTF TGTGCCAGCTCAAACTTGGAGGGTAACTATGGCTACACCTTC TRBJ1-2 NA TRBV18 NA
CASRRTTSREVWTETQYF TGTGCCAGCAGGAGGACGACTAGCCGAGAGGTGTGGACGGAGACCCAGTACTTC TRBJ2-5 TRBD2 TRBV2 NA
CASSLEGSSYNEQFF TGCGCCAGCAGCTTGGAGGGGTCCTCCTACAATGAGCAGTTCTTC TRBJ2-1 NA TRBV5-1 NA
CASSRSLAGIFPYNEQFF TGTGCCAGTAGTAGGTCCCTAGCGGGAATTTTCCCTTACAATGAGCAGTTCTTC TRBJ2-1 TRBD2 TRBV19 NA
CASRLGGGGSVSEQFF TGTGCCAGCAGATTGGGGGGGGGCGGGTCCGTTAGTGAGCAGTTCTTC TRBJ2-1 NA TRBV4-2 NA
CASSQDLGGHITGNTIYF TGCGCCAGCAGCCAAGATTTGGGAGGCCACATAACTGGAAACACCATATATTTT TRBJ1-3 NA TRBV4-3 NA
CASSYSGRITDTQYF TGTGCCAGCAGTTACAGCGGCAGGATCACAGATACGCAGTATTTT TRBJ2-3 NA TRBV6-5 NA
CASSLALAGGETQYF TGTGCCAGCAGCTTGGCGTTGGCGGGGGGGGAGACCCAGTACTTC TRBJ2-5 TRBD2 TRBV5-6 NA
CASSLPGTGSHEQFF TGTGCCAGCAGCCTTCCCGGGACAGGGTCCCATGAGCAGTTCTTC TRBJ2-1 TRBD1 TRBV28 NA
CATADRVGETQYF TGTGCCACCGCGGACAGGGTAGGAGAGACCCAGTACTTC TRBJ2-5 TRBD1 TRBV7-2 NA
CASRGGYDRGHSYEQYF TGTGCCAGCAGAGGGGGGTACGACAGGGGGCATTCCTACGAGCAGTACTTC TRBJ2-7 TRBD1 TRBV2 NA
CASSARTSDEQFF TGTGCCAGCAGCGCTCGAACTAGCGATGAGCAGTTCTTC TRBJ2-1 TRBD2 TRBV7-3 NA
CSDRDRDFYEQFF TGCAGCGACCGGGACAGGGATTTTTATGAGCAGTTCTTC TRBJ2-1 TRBD1 TRBV29-1 NA
CASSGYNEQYF TGTGCCAGCAGTGGATACAACGAGCAGTACTTC TRBJ2-7 NA TRBV2 NA
CASSQGTSGSWSYEQYF TGTGCCAGCAGCCAAGGGACTAGCGGCTCGTGGAGCTACGAGCAGTACTTC TRBJ2-7 TRBD2 TRBV4-2 NA
CASSYPRDFNQPQHF TGTGCCAGCAGTTATCCCAGGGATTTCAATCAGCCCCAGCATTTT TRBJ1-5 NA TRBV6-6 NA
CASSAYAGAEQFF TGTGCCAGCAGTGCATACGCGGGAGCTGAGCAGTTCTTC TRBJ2-1 TRBD2 TRBV6-4 once
CATSREAGGEQFF TGTGCCACCAGCAGAGAGGCGGGAGGTGAGCAGTTCTTC TRBJ2-1 TRBD2 TRBV15 NA
CASNLAGANTGELFF TGTGCCAGCAACCTAGCGGGGGCTAACACCGGGGAGCTGTTTTTT TRBJ2-2 TRBD2 TRBV6-5 NA
CASSQEGAGGPTGELFF TGTGCCAGCAGCCAAGAGGGAGCGGGGGGGCCCACCGGGGAGCTGTTTTTT TRBJ2-2 TRBD2 TRBV4-2 once
CASSLHPGTGGPTEAFF TGTGCCAGCAGCTTACACCCCGGGACAGGGGGGCCCACTGAAGCTTTCTTT TRBJ1-1 TRBD1 TRBV11-2 NA
CASSQERGGVGYTF TGCGCCAGCAGCCAAGAACGGGGGGGTGTCGGCTACACCTTC TRBJ1-2 NA TRBV4-3 once
CASRRENTGELFF TGTGCCAGCAGGCGGGAGAACACCGGGGAGCTGTTTTTT TRBJ2-2 NA TRBV2 NA
CASSSRGGAFYGYTF TGTGCCAGCAGCTCGCGAGGGGGGGCCTTCTATGGCTACACCTTC TRBJ1-2 NA TRBV7-9 NA
CASLQGSGYTF TGTGCCAGCTTACAGGGCTCTGGCTACACCTTC TRBJ1-2 NA TRBV25-1 NA
CASSAQGAGELFF TGTGCCAGCAGCGCACAGGGTGCCGGGGAGCTGTTTTTT TRBJ2-2 NA TRBV9 NA
CASNLGTGQWNEQFF TGTGCCAGCAACCTCGGGACAGGTCAATGGAATGAGCAGTTCTTC TRBJ2-1 TRBD1 TRBV7-9 NA
CASSEASGPGLAGVYEQYF TGCGCCAGCAGTGAGGCCTCCGGACCGGGGCTAGCGGGAGTTTACGAGCAGTACTTC TRBJ2-7 TRBD2 TRBV10-2 NA
CASSVDRTDGYTF TGCGCCAGCAGCGTAGACAGAACAGATGGCTACACCTTC TRBJ1-2 NA TRBV5-1 NA
CASSVGSSDPYEQYF TGTGCCAGTAGTGTAGGGTCTAGCGATCCTTACGAGCAGTACTTC TRBJ2-7 NA TRBV19 NA
CASSQDPPTLGTEAFF TGTGCCAGCAGCCAAGATCCCCCGACATTGGGGACTGAAGCCTTCTTT TRBJ1-1 NA TRBV14 NA
CASGKAGRDEKLFF TGTGCTAGTGGCAAAGCAGGGCGCGACGAAAAACTGTTTTTT TRBJ1-4 NA TRBV12-5 medium-sized